One sample yielded the 21 T cell receptor beta chains listed below, sequenced in a study of cytomegalovirus exposure and HLA in healthy donors. PCR was performed using 60 Vbeta and 13 Jbeta primers. The assay was immunoSEQ multiplex PCR, and TCRdb's table has in-frame clones only and misses some. The table shows some 250,000 clones, with about four fifths occurring only once. Sequenced material: PBMCs. Every receptor here comes from a woman between 40 and 50 years old in good health and CMV-seropositive.

This rearrangement joins TRBV30 to TRBJ2-7; no firm D call. Looked up from germline, CDR1 is GTSNPN and CDR2 is SVGIG (reference sequence). Trimming removed 4 bases at V and 4 bases at J, with 8 bases between. The CDR3 has 11 amino acids. This CDR3 reads CAWKLTYEQYF. In DNA, the CDR3 is TGTGCCTGGAAACTGACTTACGAGCAGTACTTC.

The chain is built from TRBV5-1 and TRBJ2-2, with 8 bases fitting TRBD1. CDR1 SGHRS and CDR2 YFSETQ come from the germline V gene. Trimming took 7 bases from V and 2 from J; bases not matched to a gene: 7. CDR3 size: 15 residues. CDR3 sequence reads: CASGPGTGNTGELFF. The CDR3 DNA follows: TGCGCCAGCGGACCGGGGACAGGTAACACCGGGGAGCTGTTTTTT.

The genes are TRBV19 and TRBJ2-5; possible D gene TRBD2, 6 bases. The CDR3 has 15 residues. Germline CDR1 reads LNHDA; CDR2 reads SQIVND (reference sequence). V was clipped by 6 bases and J by 2 bases, with 16 bases between them. CDR3 amino acids: CASRRSWTIQETQYF. Here the CDR3 DNA reads TGTGCCAGTAGAAGATCTTGGACTATTCAAGAGACCCAGTACTTC. Full variable domain (remainder filled in from reference TRBV19 and TRBJ2-5): DGGITQSPKYLFRKEGQNVTLSCEQNLNHDAMYWYRQDPGQGLRLIYYSQIVNDFQKGDIAEGYSVSREKKESFPLTVTSAQKNPTAFYLCASRRSWTIQETQYFGPGTRLLVL.

The chain combines TRBV5-4 with TRBJ1-6; 7 bases fit TRBD1. The CDR3 is 15 amino acids. Germline V gene data show CDR1 as SGHNT and CDR2 as YYREEE (reference sequence). The V gene end was trimmed by 0 bases and the J gene end by 6 bases; junction bases not matched to a gene: 3. The CDR3 DNA sequence: TGTGCCAGCAGCTTGGAAACAGGGGTTAATTCACCCCTCCACTTT. Translated: CASSLETGVNSPLHF.

This clone was seen a single time. The chain recombines TRBV7-9 with TRBJ1-6; TRBD1 aligns across 7 bases. J gave up 10 bases and V 6 bases, and 6 bases lay outside the gene matches. This CDR3 has 13 residues. In germline, CDR1 is SEHNR, CDR2 FQNEAQ (reference sequence). The CDR3 region is CASSYRGDSPLHF. Here the CDR3 DNA reads TGTGCCAGCAGTTACAGGGGTGACTCACCCCTCCACTTT. The whole variable domain, filled in from reference TRBV7-9 and TRBJ1-6, reads DTGVSQNPRHKITKRGQNVTFRCDPISEHNRLYWYRQTLGQGPEFLTYFQNEAQLEKSRLLSDRFSAERPKGSFSTLEIQRTEQGDSAMYLCASSYRGDSPLHFGNGTRLTVT.

This clone was seen only a few times. The chain has TRBV27 and TRBJ2-1; 16 bases are a match to TRBD2. The CDR3 consists of 17 residues. Per the germline V gene, CDR1 is MNHEY and CDR2 is SMNVEV (reference sequence). The trim removed 7 bases at V and 7 bases at J, leaving 10 bases unmatched. The CDR3 sequence is CASTKQPGLAGGNEQFF. For the CDR3, the DNA is TGTGCCAGCACCAAACAACCGGGACTAGCGGGAGGGAATGAGCAGTTCTTC.

This clone was picked up a small number of times. The sample has other DNA sequences that encode this CDR3 too. The CDR3 nucleotides read TGTGCCAGCAGCTCGGGGGGTCCTAACACTGAAGCTTTCTTT. Translating gives CASSSGGPNTEAFF. The V gene is TRBV7-3, the J gene TRBJ1-1; tentative D call: TRBD1 (5 bases). The germline V and J ends were trimmed by 4 bases and 2 bases, with 11 bases remaining between them. The CDR3 has 14 amino acids. Germline assignment: CDR1 SGHTA and CDR2 FQGTGA.

The chain is built from TRBV13 and TRBJ1-6; D remains ambiguous. The V gene's germline CDR1 is PRHDT and CDR2 FYEKMQ (reference sequence). The CDR3 length is 15 residues. The V gene lost 0 bases and the J gene lost 9 bases, with 12 bases spanning the gap. CDR3 residues: CASSLGRREFSPLHF. The CDR3 nucleotides read TGTGCCAGCAGCTTAGGTCGTAGAGAATTTTCACCCCTCCACTTT.

As regards this clone: At one boundary the junction diverges from the germline segment, which might be a read error. The rearrangement uses TRBV10-1 and TRBJ2-2; 7 bases fit TRBD2. Germline V lookup: CDR1 WNHNN, CDR2 SYGVQD (reference sequence). This CDR3 spans 14 amino acids. CDR3 sequence (DNA): TGCGCCAGCAGGGCTAGCGGAGACACTGGGGAGCTGTTTTTT. Its translation: CASRASGDTGELFF.

This rearrangement joins TRBV19 to TRBJ2-3, with 14 bases matching TRBD2. The CDR3 is 16 amino acids. Unmatched junction bases numbered 6, after V lost 6 bases and J lost 4 bases. From germline, CDR1 is LNHDA and CDR2 SQIVND (reference sequence). CDR3: CASRRTSGGNADTQYF. CDR3 in DNA: TGTGCCAGTAGGAGGACTAGCGGGGGGAACGCAGATACGCAGTATTTT. The variable domain in full, with the rest retrieved from reference TRBV19 and TRBJ2-3, is DGGITQSPKYLFRKEGQNVTLSCEQNLNHDAMYWYRQDPGQGLRLIYYSQIVNDFQKGDIAEGYSVSREKKESFPLTVTSAQKNPTAFYLCASRRTSGGNADTQYFGPGTRLTVL.

The V gene is TRBV2, the J gene TRBJ1-5; 8 bases match TRBD1. V dropped 4 bases and J dropped 9; count of bases not matched to a gene: 11. The CDR3 is 15 residues long. The germline gives CDR1 SNHLY, CDR2 FYNNEI. CDR3: CASSVDRGESGPQHF. CDR3 DNA sequence: TGTGCCAGCAGTGTCGACAGGGGAGAATCAGGGCCCCAGCATTTT.

The chain couples TRBV4-1 to TRBJ1-1; D unresolved. Germline V CDR1 and CDR2: MGHRA, YSYEKL. V was trimmed by 1 base and J by 7 bases, leaving 7 bases between them. This CDR3 is built from 12 residues. CDR3 sequence (DNA): TGCGCCAGCAGCCAAGTCGGACTTGAAGCTTTCTTT. Its translation is CASSQVGLEAFF.

The chain employs TRBV4-1 and TRBJ2-5, with no clear D. There are 15 residues in the CDR3. Germline loops: CDR1 MGHRA, CDR2 YSYEKL. V lost 0 bases and J 6 bases, leaving 14 bases between the germline ends. The CDR3 is CASSQDRSGIKTQYF. DNA for the CDR3: TGCGCCAGCAGCCAAGATCGTTCGGGTATCAAGACCCAGTACTTC.

The J gene is TRBJ1-3, the V gene TRBV5-5, with D hard to call. V was clipped by 2 bases and J by 4 bases, with 10 bases between them. The length of the CDR3 is 14 residues. Germline CDR1 is SGHKS and CDR2 is YYEKEE (reference sequence). The CDR3 is CASSFGFFGNTIYF. CDR3 sequence (DNA): TGTGCCAGCAGCTTCGGGTTCTTCGGAAACACCATATATTTT.

The chain uses TRBV5-8 and TRBJ2-2; possibly TRBD2 for D (6 bases). Germline CDR1 SGHTS, CDR2 YDEGEE. The germline V and J ends were trimmed by 4 bases and 3 bases, with 10 bases remaining between them. This CDR3 has 14 amino acids. CDR3 region: CASSPRGYTGELFF. The DNA of the CDR3 is TGTGCCAGCAGCCCGCGGGGCTACACCGGGGAGCTGTTTTTT.

V is TRBV5-6 and J is TRBJ2-5, with TRBD1 matching over 9 bases. Germline V gene sequence: CDR1 SGHDT, CDR2 YYEEEE. V lost 4 bases to trimming and J lost 1 base; unmatched junction nucleotides: 5. The CDR3 spans 15 residues. The CDR3 region is CASSPRTGVQETQYF. The CDR3 DNA is TGTGCCAGCAGCCCCCGGACAGGGGTCCAAGAGACCCAGTACTTC. Full variable domain (outside the CDR3, taken from reference TRBV5-6 and TRBJ2-5): DAGVTQSPTHLIKTRGQQVTLRCSPKSGHDTVSWYQQALGQGPQFIFQYYEEEERQRGNFPDRFSGHQFPNYSSELNVNALLLGDSALYLCASSPRTGVQETQYFGPGTRLLVL.

This clone was seen a few times. CDR3 residues: CASSYGVRGLWEQYF. The DNA for the CDR3 is TGTGCCAGCAGTTACGGCGTCAGGGGTCTGTGGGAGCAGTACTTC. The rearrangement joins TRBV6-5 to TRBJ2-7; TRBD1 is a possible D gene (6 bases). The V end lost 2 bases, the J end lost 7 bases, and 18 bases lay between the germline ends. Germline CDR1 MNHEY, CDR2 SVGAGI. The CDR3 loop spans 15 amino acids.

The V call is TRBV12-5, the J call TRBJ1-1, with D hard to call. V was trimmed by 2 bases and J by 1 base, leaving 5 bases between them. The CDR3 contains 13 residues. CDR1 LGHNT and CDR2 FRNRAP come from the germline V gene. For the CDR3, the DNA is TGTGCTAGTGGTTTGCAATCGAACACTGAAGCTTTCTTT. Translating gives CASGLQSNTEAFF.

The chain carries TRBV7-2 and TRBJ1-2; 7 positions match TRBD1. Trimming removed 4 bases from V and 5 bases from J; junction bases left unmatched: 7. This CDR3 region has 14 residues. Looked up from germline, CDR1 is SGHTA and CDR2 is FQGNSA. The CDR3, as DNA: TGTGCCAGCAGCTCGATACAGGGGTGGTATGGCTACACCTTC. This gives the protein CASSSIQGWYGYTF.

As concerns this clone: The same CDR3 arises from other DNA sequences in this sample as well. This chain joins TRBV6-4 and TRBJ2-6, with a tentative D call TRBD1 (5 bases). Germline values: CDR1 MRHNA, CDR2 SNTAGT. The CDR3 contains 15 residues. Trimming cost V 6 bases and J 0 bases, with 9 bases left between them. CDR3 nucleotide sequence: TGTGCCAGCAGCGATGACAGCTCTGGGGCCAACGTCCTGACTTTC. The encoded protein is CASSDDSSGANVLTF.

The chain employs TRBV5-5 and TRBJ2-2; D is perhaps TRBD2 (6 bases). This CDR3 region has 18 residues. V was clipped by 4 bases and J by 8 bases, with 27 bases between them. Germline loops: CDR1 SGHKS, CDR2 YYEKEE (reference sequence). Written as DNA, the CDR3 is TGTGCCAGCAGCCGAGAGGCCCGCCGGGCGGGAAAGTGGGGGGAGCTGTTTTTT. Residues: CASSREARRAGKWGELFF.